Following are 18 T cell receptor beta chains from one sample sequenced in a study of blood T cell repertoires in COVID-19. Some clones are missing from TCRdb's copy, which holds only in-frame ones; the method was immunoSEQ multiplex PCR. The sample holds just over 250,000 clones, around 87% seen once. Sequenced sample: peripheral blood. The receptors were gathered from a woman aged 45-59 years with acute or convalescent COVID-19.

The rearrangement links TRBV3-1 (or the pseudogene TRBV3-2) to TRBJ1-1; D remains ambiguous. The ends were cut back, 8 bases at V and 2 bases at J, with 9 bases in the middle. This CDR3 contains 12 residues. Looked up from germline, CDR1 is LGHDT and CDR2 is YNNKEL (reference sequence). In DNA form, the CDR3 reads TGTGCCAGCGCCAACAGTAACACTGAAGCTTTCTTT. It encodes CASANSNTEAFF.

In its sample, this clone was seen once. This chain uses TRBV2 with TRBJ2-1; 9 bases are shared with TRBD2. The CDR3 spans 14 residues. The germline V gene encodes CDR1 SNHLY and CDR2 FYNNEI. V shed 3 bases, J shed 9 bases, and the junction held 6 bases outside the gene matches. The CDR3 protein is CASSDRTSESEQFF. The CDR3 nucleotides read TGTGCCAGCAGTGATAGGACTAGCGAGAGTGAGCAGTTCTTC.

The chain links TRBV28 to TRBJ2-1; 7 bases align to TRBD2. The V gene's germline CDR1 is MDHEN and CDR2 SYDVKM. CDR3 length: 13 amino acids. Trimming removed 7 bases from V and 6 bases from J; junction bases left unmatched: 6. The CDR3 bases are TGTGCCAGCACCTGGGGGGGTCTCAATGAGCAGTTCTTC. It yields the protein CASTWGGLNEQFF.

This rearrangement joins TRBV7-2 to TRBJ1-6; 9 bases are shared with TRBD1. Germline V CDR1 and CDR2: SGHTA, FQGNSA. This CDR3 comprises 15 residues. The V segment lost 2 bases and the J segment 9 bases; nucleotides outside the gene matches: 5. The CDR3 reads CASSLLGQGGSPLHF. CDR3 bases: TGTGCCAGCAGCTTATTGGGACAGGGTGGTTCACCCCTCCACTTT.

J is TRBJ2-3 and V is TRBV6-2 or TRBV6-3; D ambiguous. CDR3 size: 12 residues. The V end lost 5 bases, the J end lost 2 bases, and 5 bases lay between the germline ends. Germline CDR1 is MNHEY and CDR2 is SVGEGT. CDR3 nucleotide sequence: TGTGCCAGCAGTGACATCACAGATACGCAGTATTTT. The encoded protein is CASSDITDTQYF.

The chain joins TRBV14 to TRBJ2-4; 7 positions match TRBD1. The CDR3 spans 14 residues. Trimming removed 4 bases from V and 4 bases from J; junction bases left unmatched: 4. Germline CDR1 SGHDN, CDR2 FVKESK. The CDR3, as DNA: TGTGCCAGCAGCCCTGACAGGGTTAAAAACATTCAGTACTTC. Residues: CASSPDRVKNIQYF.

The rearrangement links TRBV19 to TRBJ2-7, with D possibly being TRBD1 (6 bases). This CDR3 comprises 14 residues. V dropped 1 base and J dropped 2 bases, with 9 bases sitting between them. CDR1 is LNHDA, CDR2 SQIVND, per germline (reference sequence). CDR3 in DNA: TGTGCCAGTAGTATAGGGGACACGACCTACGAGCAGTACTTC. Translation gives CASSIGDTTYEQYF.

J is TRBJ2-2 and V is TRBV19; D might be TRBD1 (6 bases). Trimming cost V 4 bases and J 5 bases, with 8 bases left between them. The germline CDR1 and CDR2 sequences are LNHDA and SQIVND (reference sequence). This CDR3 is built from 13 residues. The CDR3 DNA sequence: TGTGCCAGTAGTACTGACAGGACCGGGGAGCTGTTTTTT. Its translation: CASSTDRTGELFF.

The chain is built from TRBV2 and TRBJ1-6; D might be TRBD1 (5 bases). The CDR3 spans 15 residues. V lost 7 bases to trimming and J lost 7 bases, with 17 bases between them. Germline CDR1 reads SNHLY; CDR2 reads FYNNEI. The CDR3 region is CASTLLGGGNSPLHF. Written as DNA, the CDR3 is TGTGCCAGCACCCTCCTGGGGGGTGGCAATTCACCCCTCCACTTT.

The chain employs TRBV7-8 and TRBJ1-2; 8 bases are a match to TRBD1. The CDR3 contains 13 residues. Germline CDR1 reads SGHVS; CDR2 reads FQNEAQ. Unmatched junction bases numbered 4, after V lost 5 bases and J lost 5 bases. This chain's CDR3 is CASSEDRAYGYTF. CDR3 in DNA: TGTGCCAGCAGCGAGGACAGGGCATATGGCTACACCTTC.

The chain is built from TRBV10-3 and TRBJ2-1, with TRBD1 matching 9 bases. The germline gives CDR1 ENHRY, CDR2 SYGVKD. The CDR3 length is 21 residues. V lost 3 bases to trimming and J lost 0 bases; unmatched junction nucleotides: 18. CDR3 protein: CAISDGLDGTGRSRSYNEQFF. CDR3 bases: TGTGCCATCAGTGACGGTCTCGACGGGACAGGGAGATCTCGCTCCTACAATGAGCAGTTCTTC.

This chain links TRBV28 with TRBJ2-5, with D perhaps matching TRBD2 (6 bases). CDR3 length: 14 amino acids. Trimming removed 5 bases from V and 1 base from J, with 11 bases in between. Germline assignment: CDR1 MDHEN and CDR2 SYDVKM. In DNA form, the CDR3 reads TGTGCCAGCAGTCCCCCGGGACTCCAAGAGACCCAGTACTTC. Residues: CASSPPGLQETQYF.

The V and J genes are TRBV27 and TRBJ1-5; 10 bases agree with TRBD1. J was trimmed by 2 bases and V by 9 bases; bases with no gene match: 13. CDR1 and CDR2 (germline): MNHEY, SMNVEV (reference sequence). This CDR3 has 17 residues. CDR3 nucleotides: TGTGCCAGACGCCGGGACAGGGGATGTGGGGGCAATCAGCCCCAGCATTTT. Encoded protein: CARRRDRGCGGNQPQHF.

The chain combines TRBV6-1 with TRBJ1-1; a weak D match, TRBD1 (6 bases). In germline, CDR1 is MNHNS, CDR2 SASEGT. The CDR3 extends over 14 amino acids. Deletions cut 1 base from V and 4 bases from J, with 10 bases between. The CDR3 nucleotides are TGTGCCAGCAGTGAAGGGAAAGGGGGCACTGAAGCTTTCTTT. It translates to CASSEGKGGTEAFF.

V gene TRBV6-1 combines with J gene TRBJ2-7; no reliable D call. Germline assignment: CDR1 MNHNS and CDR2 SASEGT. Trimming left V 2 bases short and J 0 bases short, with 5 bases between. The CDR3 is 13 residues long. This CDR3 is CASSETISYEQYF. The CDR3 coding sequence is TGTGCCAGCAGTGAAACTATCTCCTACGAGCAGTACTTC.

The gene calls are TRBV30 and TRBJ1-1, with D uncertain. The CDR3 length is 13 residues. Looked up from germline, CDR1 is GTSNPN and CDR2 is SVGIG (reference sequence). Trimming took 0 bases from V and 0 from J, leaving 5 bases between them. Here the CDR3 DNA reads TGTGCCTGGAGTGTACAGATGAACACTGAAGCTTTCTTT. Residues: CAWSVQMNTEAFF.

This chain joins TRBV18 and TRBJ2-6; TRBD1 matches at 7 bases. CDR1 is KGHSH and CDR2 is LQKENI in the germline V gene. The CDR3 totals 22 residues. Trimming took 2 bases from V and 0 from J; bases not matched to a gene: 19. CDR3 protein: CASSPLYTGTEGKYSGANVLTF. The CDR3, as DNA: TGTGCCAGCTCACCATTGTACACCGGGACAGAGGGAAAGTACTCTGGGGCCAACGTCCTGACTTTC.

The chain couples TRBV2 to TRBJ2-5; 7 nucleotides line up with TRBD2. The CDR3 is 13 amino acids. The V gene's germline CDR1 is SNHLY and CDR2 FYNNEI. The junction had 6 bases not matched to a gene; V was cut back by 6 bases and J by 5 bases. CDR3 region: CASRTERGETQYF. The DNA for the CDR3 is TGTGCCAGCAGGACCGAGCGGGGCGAGACCCAGTACTTC.